The rows below give T cell receptor beta chains drawn from one sample of a study of vaccination effects on CD4 cells after COVID-19. These receptors have no identified antigens. Repertoires were generated with immunoSEQ multiplex PCR, while TCRdb's copy carries only in-frame clones and drops some. This sample yields 45,000 to 55,000 clones, of which about 76% are seen a single time; roughly 5.2% belongs to the top ten. The source material was CD4+ T cells from PBMCs cultured without peptide, sampled after COVID-19 vaccination. Receptors originate from a human donor who had a prior SARS-CoV-2 infection. CDR3s leave out the opening cysteine and the closing phenylalanine or tryptophan. The order of the fields is clone size, J gene, V gene, CDR3 protein. Clone sizes are given selectively: once, few, many, or a class where the clone is expanded.

once,TRBJ2-1,TRBV5-1,ASSTTRGEQF
-,TRBJ1-6,TRBV9,ASSATGASPLH
few,TRBJ1-2,TRBV30,AWGTGRFGYT
-,TRBJ1-3,TRBV7-6,ASSRADRAGNTIY
-,TRBJ1-6,TRBV30,AWSLQGRSPLH
-,TRBJ2-7,TRBV21-1,ASSKQGLAGHYEQY
-,TRBJ1-5,TRBV19,ASSAWGFRQPQH
once,TRBJ2-7,TRBV19,ASSIVFAGEQY
-,TRBJ1-2,TRBV9,ASSAELPGGYT
few,TRBJ2-7,TRBV6-6,ASIGPGSYEQY
-,TRBJ1-6,TRBV2,ASSDSGLTLH
few,TRBJ2-1,TRBV3-1/TRBV3-2,ASSDFWASYNEQF
few,TRBJ1-1,TRBV10-3,AISDLPLGGRGTEAF
-,TRBJ2-1,TRBV6-5,ASKRSGGNEQF
-,TRBJ2-7,TRBV7-2,ASSFRGGHTTREY
-,TRBJ2-5,TRBV18,ASSPQGETQY
-,TRBJ1-2,TRBV3-1/TRBV3-2,ASSAQTTGGAGYT
-,TRBJ2-2,TRBV25-1,ASGRQGDTGELF
-,TRBJ2-1,TRBV3-1/TRBV3-2,ASSQVRTNNEQF
-,TRBJ2-3,TRBV19,ASSIALGDTQY
-,TRBJ2-7,TRBV4-2,ASSQDGLAYEQY
-,TRBJ2-7,TRBV20-1,SASSGGTEEQY
-,TRBJ2-3,TRBV7-9,ASTSSPDTQY
-,TRBJ1-1,TRBV25-1,ASSEFGVTEAF
-,TRBJ1-2,TRBV7-2,ASSSPGQGRNFNYGYT
-,TRBJ2-7,TRBV5-1,ASSSTGDSYEQY
-,TRBJ2-3,TRBV3-1/TRBV3-2,ASSWTAHTDTQY
once,TRBJ1-2,TRBV11-2,ASSPTWDTNYGYT
-,TRBJ1-2,TRBV20-1,SARAEYGYT
-,TRBJ2-2,TRBV18,ASSPPITQSGITGELF
-,TRBJ2-7,TRBV20-1,SASKTLAGAYEQY
-,TRBJ2-7,TRBV15,ATSLGPTTSYEQY
-,TRBJ1-6,TRBV6-5,ASSYSPSSPLH
-,TRBJ1-2,TRBV28,ASSTPGDTNYGYT
-,TRBJ2-2,TRBV27,ASSRGGWTGELF
few,TRBJ2-2,TRBV4-2,ASSQVHGGMTGELF
-,TRBJ1-2,TRBV6-5,ASRTQGLGYGYT
once,TRBJ1-1,TRBV7-9,ASSMRTGGTEAF
-,TRBJ2-7,TRBV7-6,ASSLGGTVGEQY
-,TRBJ2-1,TRBV7-9,ASSLVTSGGEQF
few,TRBJ2-5,TRBV6-5,ASNSYSGQETQY
-,TRBJ2-1,TRBV30,AWSVVDEQF
-,TRBJ1-4,TRBV7-9,ASSFIQGDEKLF